The 18 T cell receptor beta chains in this list originate from one sample, sequenced in a study of blood T cell repertoires in COVID-19. Generated by immunoSEQ multiplex PCR, the TCRdb table keeps only in-frame clones and is missing some. Among 60,000 to 75,000 clones listed, around 80% were seen once. Sequencing used peripheral blood. These receptors all stem from a human donor in a cohort sampled during active COVID-19.

The V gene is TRBV6-2 or TRBV6-3, the J gene TRBJ2-7, with D uncertain. The CDR3 has 16 amino acids. Germline CDR1 and CDR2: MNHEY and SVGEGT. The V and J ends lost 2 bases and 0 bases respectively, with 14 bases between them. CDR3 residues: CASSYDAKYFSYEQYF. CDR3 coding DNA: TGTGCCAGCAGTTACGATGCTAAATATTTCTCCTACGAGCAGTACTTC.

J is TRBJ1-1 and V is TRBV20-1; D unresolved. CDR3 length equals 13 residues. CDR1 and CDR2 from the germline V gene are DFQATT and SNEGSKA (reference sequence). Trimming took off 3 bases at V and 4 bases at J, with 12 bases between the two ends. The CDR3 spells CSASMEGTTEAFF. The CDR3 bases are TGCAGTGCTAGTATGGAGGGCACCACTGAAGCTTTCTTT.

The V and J genes are TRBV7-9 and TRBJ2-3, with 13 bases lining up with TRBD2. The J segment lost 2 bases and the V segment lost 4 bases, leaving 6 bases of the junction unmatched. The germline CDR1 and CDR2 sequences are SEHNR and FQNEAQ (reference sequence). The CDR3 contains 17 residues. The DNA of the CDR3 is TGTGCCAGCAGCTCGACAACTAGCGGGAGGGACACAGATACGCAGTATTTT. It codes for CASSSTTSGRDTDTQYF.

In this sample, this clone turned up once. The gene calls are TRBV7-2 and TRBJ2-5, with TRBD2 identical over 10 bases. The V segment lost 5 bases and the J segment 5 bases; nucleotides outside the gene matches: 8. The CDR3 has 15 amino acids. Per the germline V gene, CDR1 is SGHTA and CDR2 is FQGNSA. CDR3 protein: CASSPRLAGVETQYF. The DNA for the CDR3 is TGTGCCAGCAGCCCCCGGCTAGCGGGAGTGGAGACCCAGTACTTC.

This chain uses TRBV13 with TRBJ2-3; 7 positions agree with TRBD2. The ends lost 5 bases at V and 2 bases at J; junction bases unmatched: 7. Looked up from germline, CDR1 is PRHDT and CDR2 is FYEKMQ (reference sequence). This CDR3 contains 15 residues. The CDR3 DNA follows: TGTGCCAGCAGCCGCCAGGGACTACTCACAGATACGCAGTATTTT. Protein product: CASSRQGLLTDTQYF.

This clone was counted once. This sequence joins TRBV9 and TRBJ1-2; 11 nucleotides line up with TRBD1. The length of the CDR3 is 14 residues. Trimming at V came to 3 bases and at J to 5 bases, leaving 3 bases not matched to a gene. Germline-derived CDR1 and CDR2 are SGDLS and YYNGEE. The DNA of the CDR3 is TGTGCCAGCAGCGCCCGGGACAGGGGGTATGGCTACACCTTC. It codes for CASSARDRGYGYTF.

The CDR3 nucleotides are TGTGCCAGCAGCTCTCGGACTAGCGGGGCCCCCTACGAGCAGTACTTC. Translation: CASSSRTSGAPYEQYF. The chain joins TRBV13 to TRBJ2-7, with 12 positions matching TRBD2. The CDR3 extends over 16 amino acids. Germline V gene sequence: CDR1 PRHDT, CDR2 FYEKMQ (reference sequence). V was pared by 4 bases and J by 2 bases, with 6 bases of the junction left unmatched.

The chain has TRBV5-4 and TRBJ2-2; 8 positions agree with TRBD2. V lost 4 bases and J lost 7; bases outside the gene matches: 9. Germline CDR1 and CDR2: SGHNT and YYREEE (reference sequence). The CDR3 extends over 15 amino acids. CDR3 protein: CASSGVSGVGGELFF. In DNA form, the CDR3 reads TGTGCCAGCAGCGGAGTTAGCGGGGTTGGCGGGGAGCTGTTTTTT.

This clone is medium-sized (0.01 to 0.1%) within its sample. The gene calls are TRBV28 and TRBJ1-5, with D possibly being TRBD1 (6 bases). The CDR3 totals 15 residues. CDR1 and CDR2 (germline): MDHEN, SYDVKM. The V end was cut by 6 bases, the J end by 4 bases, with 16 bases between. The CDR3 is CASSRGQSTNQPQHF. The CDR3 DNA reads as TGTGCCAGCAGCCGAGGACAGTCCACAAATCAGCCCCAGCATTTT.

V usage is TRBV29-1 and J usage is TRBJ2-5; TRBD2 is a possible D gene (6 bases). The V end lost 7 bases, the J end lost 2 bases, and 14 bases lay between the germline ends. There are 13 residues in the CDR3. Germline assignment: CDR1 SQVTM and CDR2 ANQGSEA. As DNA, the CDR3 is TGCAGCGCTGGGGGGTGGGCGCAAGAGACCCAGTACTTC. It is translated as CSAGGWAQETQYF.

The chain couples TRBV14 to TRBJ2-3; D might be TRBD2 (5 bases). This CDR3 comprises 13 residues. The V end was cut by 4 bases, the J end by 0 bases, with 5 bases between. From germline, CDR1 is SGHDN and CDR2 FVKESK. CDR3 nucleotide sequence: TGTGCCAGCAGCCGGACTAGCACAGATACGCAGTATTTT. Its protein is CASSRTSTDTQYF.

This chain links TRBV5-6 with TRBJ2-1, with 8 bases that match TRBD2. After removal of 4 bases from V and 5 bases from J, the junction contained 2 bases not matched to a gene. The V gene's germline CDR1 is SGHDT and CDR2 YYEEEE. This CDR3 comprises 13 residues. CDR3 DNA sequence: TGTGCCAGCAGCCCGGGACTAGACAATGAGCAGTTCTTC. It translates to CASSPGLDNEQFF. The variable domain in full, with the rest retrieved from reference TRBV5-6 and TRBJ2-1, is DAGVTQSPTHLIKTRGQQVTLRCSPKSGHDTVSWYQQALGQGPQFIFQYYEEEERQRGNFPDRFSGHQFPNYSSELNVNALLLGDSALYLCASSPGLDNEQFFGPGTRLTVL.

This chain links TRBV27 with TRBJ1-5; no reliable D call. V was shortened by 5 bases and J by 1 base, with 15 bases between the two germline ends. Germline lookup yields CDR1 MNHEY and CDR2 SMNVEV (reference sequence). This CDR3 comprises 16 residues. In DNA, the CDR3 is TGTGCCAGCAGTCCCTACGAGGGCCGAAGCAATCAGCCCCAGCATTTT. It encodes CASSPYEGRSNQPQHF.

The V gene is TRBV18, the J gene TRBJ2-5; D is unresolved. The germline V gene encodes CDR1 KGHSH and CDR2 LQKENI. CDR3 length equals 11 residues. Trimming left V 4 bases short and J 5 bases short, with 5 bases between. CDR3 DNA sequence: TGTGCCAGCTCACTTGAGGAGACCCAGTACTTC. It encodes CASSLEETQYF.

In DNA form, the CDR3 reads TGTGCCAGCAGCTTGAGGCGGGAAAAACTGTTTTTT. Its translation is CASSLRREKLFF. The chain is built from TRBV5-6 and TRBJ1-4; the D is unclear. Germline lookup yields CDR1 SGHDT and CDR2 YYEEEE. The CDR3 consists of 12 residues. The V end was cut by 1 base, the J end by 8 bases, with 6 bases between. Looking up the rest from reference TRBV5-6 and TRBJ1-4 gives the full variable domain: DAGVTQSPTHLIKTRGQQVTLRCSPKSGHDTVSWYQQALGQGPQFIFQYYEEEERQRGNFPDRFSGHQFPNYSSELNVNALLLGDSALYLCASSLRREKLFFGSGTQLSVL.

The rearrangement links TRBV15 to TRBJ1-2, with TRBD1 matching 7 bases. The CDR3 loop spans 14 amino acids. CDR1 is LNHNV, CDR2 YYDKDF, per germline (reference sequence). Losses at the gene ends were 3 bases for V and 0 bases for J; bases not matched to a gene: 1. Here the CDR3 reads CATSSDRANYGYTF. In nucleotides, the CDR3 is TGTGCCACCAGCAGCGACAGGGCTAACTATGGCTACACCTTC.

The CDR3 nucleotides are TGTGCCAGCAGTTACCGGGACAGGGCTACCGGGTCCCTCCACTTT. Translating it yields CASSYRDRATGSLHF. The V gene is TRBV6-5, the J gene TRBJ1-6, with TRBD1 identical over 9 bases. The trim removed 2 bases at V and 14 bases at J, leaving 10 bases unmatched. This CDR3 has 15 residues. In germline, CDR1 is MNHEY, CDR2 SVGAGI.

This clone was recorded only once. CDR3 bases: TGCGCCAGCAGCCAAGTGGTCGGGAGAGGTGATACGCAGTATTTT. It encodes CASSQVVGRGDTQYF. This rearrangement joins TRBV4-1 to TRBJ2-3, with D tentatively TRBD2 (6 bases). CDR3 size: 15 residues. CDR1 MGHRA and CDR2 YSYEKL come from the germline V gene. Trimming removed 1 base from V and 6 bases from J, with 14 bases in between.